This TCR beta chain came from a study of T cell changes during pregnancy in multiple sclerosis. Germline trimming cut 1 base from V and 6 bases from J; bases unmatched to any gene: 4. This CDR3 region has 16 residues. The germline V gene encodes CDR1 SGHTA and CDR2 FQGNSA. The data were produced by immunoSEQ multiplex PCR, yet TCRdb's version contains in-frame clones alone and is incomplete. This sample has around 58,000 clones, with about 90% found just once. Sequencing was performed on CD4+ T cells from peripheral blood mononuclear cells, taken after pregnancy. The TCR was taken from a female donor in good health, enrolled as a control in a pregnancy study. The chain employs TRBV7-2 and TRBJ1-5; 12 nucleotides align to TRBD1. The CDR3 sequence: CASSLVGTGGSQPQHF. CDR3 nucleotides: TGTGCCAGCAGCTTAGTGGGGACAGGGGGCAGTCAGCCCCAGCATTTT.